The subject of this entry is one T cell receptor (beta chain). This likely traces to a read error, being one base from a far larger clone. The data were obtained in a study of regulatory T cells in long-lasting Graves disease. The time point denotes: newly diagnosed GD, antithyroid drugs for less than 3 months. Isolated PBMC RNA provided the starting material for the TCR library. The authors built TCR beta libraries using iRepertoire HTBI primers and Arm-PCR of CDR3 regions. One entry per CDR3 protein, called by TCRdb with MiXCR from the multiplex PCR reads. The table includes 250,000 or so distinct CDR3 sequences, 15% to 20% detected once. The junction had 8 bases not matched to a gene; V was cut back by 6 bases and J by 10 bases. The germline V gene encodes CDR1 DFQATT and CDR2 SNEGSKA (reference sequence). The CDR3 contains 12 residues. Separately, the same data were catalogued under a study of T cells in Graves' hyperthyroidism and ophthalmopathy.

The V gene is TRBV20-1, the J gene TRBJ2-1; 8 nucleotides match TRBD1. The source of this sequence is a woman younger than 45 with Graves disease. The sample was peripheral blood mononuclear cells (PBMCs), taken at new diagnosis, from a patient treated with antithyroid drugs. The CDR3 sequence is CSARGQVYEQFF. For the CDR3, the DNA is TGCAGTGCCAGGGGGCAGGTCTACGAGCAGTTCTTC.